Sequencing of this T cell receptor (beta chain) was carried out in a study of human T cells and chemical hapten exposure. With 5 bases removed from V and 13 bases from J, the gap between germline ends came to 14 bases. This CDR3 has 11 amino acids. Described time point: patch test 1, 2 weeks after DPC sensitization. Treatment: therapeutic diphenylcyclopropenone sensitization with weekly scalp DPC. TCRdb re-called the RACE reads with MiXCR, one entry per CDR3 protein. The table includes 45,000 to 60,000 distinct CDR3 sequences, about 9% detected once. The rearrangement links TRBV12-3 or TRBV12-4 to TRBJ1-2; weak D call: TRBD1 (6 bases). The starting material was whole blood, obtained in connection with sensitization to the hapten diphenylcyclopropenone (DPC). This TCR came from a woman between 40 and 55 years old with alopecia areata. Some clones in this sample may be carry-over from other donors' samples. The CDR3 DNA is TGTGCCAGCAGTACTCAGGGGACGGCCACCTTC. Its translation: CASSTQGTATF.